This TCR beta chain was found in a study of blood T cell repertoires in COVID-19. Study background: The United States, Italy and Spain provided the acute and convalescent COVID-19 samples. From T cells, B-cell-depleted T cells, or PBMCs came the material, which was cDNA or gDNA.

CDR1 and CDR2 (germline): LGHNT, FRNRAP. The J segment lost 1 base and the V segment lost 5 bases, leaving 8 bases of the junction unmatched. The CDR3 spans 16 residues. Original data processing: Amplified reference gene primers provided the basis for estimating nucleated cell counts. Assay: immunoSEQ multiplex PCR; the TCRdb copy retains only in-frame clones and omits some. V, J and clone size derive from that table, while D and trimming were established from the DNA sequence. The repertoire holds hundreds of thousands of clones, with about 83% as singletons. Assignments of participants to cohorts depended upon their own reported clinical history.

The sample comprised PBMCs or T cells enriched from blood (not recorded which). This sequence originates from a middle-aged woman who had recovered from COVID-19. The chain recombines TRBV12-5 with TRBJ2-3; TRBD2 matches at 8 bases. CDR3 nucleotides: TGTGCTAGTGGTATACCAGCGGGAGATGGCACAGATACGCAGTATTTT. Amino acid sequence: CASGIPAGDGTDTQYF. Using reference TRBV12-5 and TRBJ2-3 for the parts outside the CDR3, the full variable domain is DARVTQTPRHKVTEMGQEVTMRCQPILGHNTVFWYRQTMMQGLELLAYFRNRAPLDDSGMPKDRFSAEMPDATLATLKIQPSEPRDSAVYFCASGIPAGDGTDTQYFGPGTRLTVL.